This T cell receptor beta chain stems from a study of cytomegalovirus exposure and HLA in healthy donors. The PCR was carried out with 60 Vbeta primers and 13 Jbeta primers. Libraries were prepared by immunoSEQ multiplex PCR; TCRdb keeps only in-frame clonotypes and omits some of them. The sample has 100,000 to 120,000 clones, over 60% seen once. Looked up from germline, CDR1 is LNHDA and CDR2 is SQIVND (reference sequence). There are 16 residues in the CDR3. Trimming cost V 3 bases and J 4 bases, with 16 bases left between them. This chain links TRBV19 with TRBJ2-1; D gene uncertain. This receptor was identified in a woman aged 60-70 years in good health and CMV-seropositive. Specimen: PBMCs. The CDR3 sequence is CASSIQAGLTYNEQFF. In nucleotides, the CDR3 is TGTGCCAGTAGTATTCAAGCAGGTCTTACTTACAATGAGCAGTTCTTC.